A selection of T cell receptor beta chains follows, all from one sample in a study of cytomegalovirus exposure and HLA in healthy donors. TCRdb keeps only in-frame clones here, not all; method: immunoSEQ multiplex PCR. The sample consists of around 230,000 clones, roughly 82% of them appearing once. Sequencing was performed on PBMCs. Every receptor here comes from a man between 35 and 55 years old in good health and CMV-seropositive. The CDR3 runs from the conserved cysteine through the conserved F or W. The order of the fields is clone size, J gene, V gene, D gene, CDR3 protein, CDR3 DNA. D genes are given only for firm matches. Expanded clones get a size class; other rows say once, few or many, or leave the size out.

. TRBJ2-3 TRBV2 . CASSLTDTQYF TGTGCCAGCAGCCTCACAGATACGCAGTATTTT
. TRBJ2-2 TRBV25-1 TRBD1 CASTQGTGDTGELFF TGTGCCAGTACTCAAGGGACAGGGGACACCGGGGAGCTGTTTTTT
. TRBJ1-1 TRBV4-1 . CASSQDVGGYTEAFF TGCGCCAGCAGCCAAGACGTAGGGGGATACACTGAAGCTTTCTTT
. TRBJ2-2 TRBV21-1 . CASSKGGSGRTAGELFF TGTGCCAGCAGCAAAGGGGGTAGCGGGAGGACGGCCGGGGAGCTGTTTTTT
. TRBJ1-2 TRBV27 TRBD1 CASRGPGTGDEWGYTF TGTGCCAGCAGGGGTCCCGGGACAGGGGACGAGTGGGGCTACACCTTC
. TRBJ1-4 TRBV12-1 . CASSFGGSILATNEKLFF TGTGCCAGCAGCTTTGGCGGGAGCATCCTTGCAACTAATGAAAAACTGTTTTTT
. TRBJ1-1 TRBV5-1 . CASSETGNTEAFF TGCGCCAGCAGCGAAACCGGGAACACTGAAGCTTTCTTT
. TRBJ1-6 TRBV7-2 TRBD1 CASSPGQGANSYNSPLHF TGTGCCAGCAGCCCGGGACAGGGGGCTAACTCCTATAATTCACCCCTCCACTTT
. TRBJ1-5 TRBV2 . CASSEDRAISNQPQHF TGTGCCAGCAGTGAAGACAGGGCCATTAGCAATCAGCCCCAGCATTTT
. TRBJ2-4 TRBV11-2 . CASSPGGITKNIQYF TGTGCCAGCAGTCCCGGAGGGATCACCAAAAACATTCAGTACTTC
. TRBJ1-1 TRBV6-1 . CASSPFGTEAFF TGTGCCAGCAGTCCTTTCGGCACTGAAGCTTTCTTT
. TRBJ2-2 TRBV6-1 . CASSGVWNTGELFF TGTGCCAGCAGTGGAGTGTGGAACACCGGGGAGCTGTTTTTT
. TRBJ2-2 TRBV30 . CAWSVFQIGELFF TGTGCCTGGAGTGTATTCCAAATCGGGGAGCTGTTTTTT
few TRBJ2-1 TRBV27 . CASSPSHSRDEQFF TGTGCCAGCAGCCCCTCCCACTCCCGGGATGAGCAGTTCTTC
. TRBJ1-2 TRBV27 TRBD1 CASSHRDSSGYTF TGTGCCAGCAGTCATCGGGACAGTAGTGGCTACACCTTC
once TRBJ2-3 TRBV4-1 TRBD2 CASSPILAGGLGDTQYF TGCGCCAGCAGCCCGATACTAGCGGGAGGCCTGGGGGATACGCAGTATTTT
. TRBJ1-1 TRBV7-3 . CASSLVVASNTEAFF TGTGCCAGCAGCTTAGTTGTAGCATCGAACACTGAAGCTTTCTTT
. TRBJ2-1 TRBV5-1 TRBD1 CASQGGQGPNLYNEQFF TGCGCCAGCCAGGGGGGACAGGGACCCAATCTTTACAATGAGCAGTTCTTC
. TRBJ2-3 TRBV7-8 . CASSSKGGESTDTQYF TGTGCCAGCAGCTCCAAAGGGGGAGAGAGCACAGATACGCAGTATTTT
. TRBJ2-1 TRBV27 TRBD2 CASKSGRGYNEQFF TGTGCCAGCAAGAGCGGGAGGGGTTACAATGAGCAGTTCTTC
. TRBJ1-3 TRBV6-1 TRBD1 CASSEVDRGGNTIYF TGTGCCAGCAGTGAAGTGGACAGGGGTGGAAACACCATATATTTT
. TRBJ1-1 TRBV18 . CASSPPLRVTEAEAFF TGTGCCAGCTCACCACCGTTAAGGGTGACGGAGGCTGAAGCTTTCTTT
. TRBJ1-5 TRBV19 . CASRTGNQPQHF TGTGCCAGCCGGACTGGAAATCAGCCCCAGCATTTT
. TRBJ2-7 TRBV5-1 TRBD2 CASSPGGPDEQYF TGCGCCAGCAGTCCGGGAGGGCCCGACGAGCAGTACTTC
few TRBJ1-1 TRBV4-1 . CASSRYQGLNTEAFF TGCGCCAGCAGCCGGTATCAGGGGCTGAACACTGAAGCTTTCTTT
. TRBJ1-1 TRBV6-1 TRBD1 CASSIGTVNTEAFF TGTGCCAGCAGTATCGGGACAGTGAACACTGAAGCTTTCTTT
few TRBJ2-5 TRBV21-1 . CASSHSGLQETQYF TGTGCCAGCAGCCACAGCGGACTCCAAGAGACCCAGTACTTC
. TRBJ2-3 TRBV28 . CASSLGAVTDTQYF TGTGCCAGCAGTTTAGGGGCAGTCACAGATACGCAGTATTTT
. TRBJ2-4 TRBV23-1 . CASSQSTGKNIQYF TGCGCCAGCAGTCAATCAACAGGGAAAAACATTCAGTACTTC
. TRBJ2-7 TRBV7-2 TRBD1 CASSLVLGQGAYEQYF TGTGCCAGCAGCTTAGTATTAGGACAGGGGGCCTACGAGCAGTACTTC
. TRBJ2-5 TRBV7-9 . CASSLVIERAQYF TGTGCCAGCAGCTTAGTAATTGAGAGGGCCCAGTACTTC
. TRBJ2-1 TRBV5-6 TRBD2 CASSLTQREANEQFF TGTGCCAGCAGCTTGACCCAGCGGGAGGCTAATGAGCAGTTCTTC
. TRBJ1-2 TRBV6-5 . CASSPGSKYGYTF TGTGCCAGCAGCCCGGGTAGCAAATATGGCTACACCTTC
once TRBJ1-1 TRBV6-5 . CASSYGEGTEAFF TGTGCCAGCAGTTACGGGGAGGGGACTGAAGCTTTCTTT
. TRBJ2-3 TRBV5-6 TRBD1 CASTPGQGTDTQYF TGTGCCAGCACCCCGGGACAGGGCACAGATACGCAGTATTTT
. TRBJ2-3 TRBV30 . CAWSASTTGGPSDTQYF TGTGCCTGGAGTGCCTCTACTACAGGTGGGCCCTCAGATACGCAGTATTTT
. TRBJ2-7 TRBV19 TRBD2 CASSSGLVREQYF TGTGCCAGTAGCTCGGGACTAGTTCGCGAGCAGTACTTC
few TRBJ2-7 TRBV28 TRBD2 CASEGTSGSFYEQYF TGTGCCAGCGAAGGGACTAGCGGGAGTTTTTACGAGCAGTACTTC
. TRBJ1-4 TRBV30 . CAWRPPDRINEKLFF TGTGCCTGGAGACCACCAGACAGGATTAATGAAAAACTGTTTTTT
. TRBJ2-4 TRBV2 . CASSVDSKNIQYF TGTGCCAGCAGTGTGGACAGTAAAAACATTCAGTACTTC
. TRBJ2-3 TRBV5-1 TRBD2 CASGTLAGDTDTQYF TGCGCCAGCGGAACCCTAGCGGGAGACACAGATACGCAGTATTTT
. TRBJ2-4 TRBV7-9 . CASSLSQNIQYF TGTGCCAGCAGCTTGTCTCAAAACATTCAGTACTTC
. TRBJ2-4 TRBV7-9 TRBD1 CASSLGTGGGNIQYF TGTGCCAGCAGCTTAGGGACAGGGGGGGGAAACATTCAGTACTTC
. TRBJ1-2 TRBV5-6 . CASPRNRTNYGYTF TGTGCCAGCCCCAGGAACAGGACAAACTATGGCTACACCTTC
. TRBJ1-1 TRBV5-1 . CASSLGQRNTEAFF TGCGCCAGCAGCTTGGGACAGAGGAACACTGAAGCTTTCTTT
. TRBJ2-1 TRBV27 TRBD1 CASRSGTGAYNEQFF TGTGCCAGCAGATCCGGGACAGGGGCCTACAATGAGCAGTTCTTC
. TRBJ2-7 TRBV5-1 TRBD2 CASSLTSGIGEQYF TGCGCCAGCAGCTTGACTAGCGGGATAGGCGAGCAGTACTTC
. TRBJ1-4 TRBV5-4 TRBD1 CASSLWDSRNEKLFF TGTGCCAGCAGCCTGTGGGACAGTAGAAATGAAAAACTGTTTTTT
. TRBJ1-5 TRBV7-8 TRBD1 CASSRQGLNNQPQHF TGTGCCAGCAGCAGACAGGGTCTTAACAATCAGCCCCAGCATTTT
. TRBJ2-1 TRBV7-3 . CASSLVGSPSSYNEQFF TGTGCCAGCAGCTTAGTCGGGAGTCCCTCCTCCTACAATGAGCAGTTCTTC
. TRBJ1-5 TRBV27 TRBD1 CASSLIGQGQPQHF TGTGCCAGCAGCCTAATCGGACAGGGCCAGCCCCAGCATTTT
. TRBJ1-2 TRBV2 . CASTLGQPREGYTF TGTGCCAGCACCCTAGGACAGCCCAGGGAAGGCTACACCTTC
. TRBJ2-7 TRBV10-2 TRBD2 CASSESRTSGIYEQYF TGCGCCAGCAGTGAGTCTAGGACTAGCGGGATCTACGAGCAGTACTTC
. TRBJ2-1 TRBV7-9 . CASSFVPSDYNEQFF TGTGCCAGCAGCTTTGTCCCTAGCGACTACAATGAGCAGTTCTTC
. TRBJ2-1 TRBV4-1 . CASSQVLASEQFF TGCGCCAGCAGCCAAGTTCTAGCCAGTGAGCAGTTCTTC